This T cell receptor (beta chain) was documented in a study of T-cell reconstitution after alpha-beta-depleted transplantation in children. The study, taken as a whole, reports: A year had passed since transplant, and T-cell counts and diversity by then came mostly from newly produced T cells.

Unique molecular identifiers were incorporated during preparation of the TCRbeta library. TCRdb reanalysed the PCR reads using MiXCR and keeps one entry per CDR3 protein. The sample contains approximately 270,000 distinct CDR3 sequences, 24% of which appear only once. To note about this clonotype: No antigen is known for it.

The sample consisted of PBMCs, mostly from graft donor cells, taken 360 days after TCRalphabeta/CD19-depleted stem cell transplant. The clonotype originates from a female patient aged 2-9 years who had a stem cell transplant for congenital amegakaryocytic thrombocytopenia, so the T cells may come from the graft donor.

CDR3 sequence: CATSRDAFWTSGDTGELFF. The CDR3 DNA is TGTGCCACCAGCAGAGATGCGTTTTGGACTAGCGGGGACACCGGGGAGCTGTTTTTT. The V call is TRBV15, the J call TRBJ2-2; 12 nucleotides line up with TRBD2. The germline V gene has CDR1 LNHNV and CDR2 YYDKDF (reference sequence). The trim removed 0 bases at V and 3 bases at J, leaving 8 bases unmatched. The CDR3 has 19 residues.